The 5 T cell receptor beta chains reported below all come from one sample, sequenced in a study of T cells in Graves' hyperthyroidism and ophthalmopathy. TCR beta CDR3 sequences were amplified from RNA transcripts. When the TCR CDR3 underwent first-round RT-PCR, the HTBI primer set was used. TCRdb re-called the multiplex PCR reads through MiXCR, storing one row per CDR3 protein. Here the sample spans about 130,000 distinct CDR3 sequences, less than 25% being singletons. What was sequenced was blood. These receptors came from a woman between 50 and 59 years old with Graves' hyperthyroidism that later progressed to Graves' ophthalmopathy.

The chain joins TRBV7-8 to TRBJ2-7; TRBD1 matches 7 bases. Germline loops: CDR1 SGHVS, CDR2 FQNEAQ. The CDR3 is made up of 15 amino acids. V lost 5 bases, J lost 6 bases, and 13 bases stayed unmatched. The CDR3 DNA is TGTGCCAGCAGCAGGAGACAGGGCGAACTATCCGAGCAGTACTTC. This sequence encodes CASSRRQGELSEQYF.

This chain connects TRBV19 to TRBJ2-7; the D gene is possibly TRBD1 (6 bases). The germline V and J ends were trimmed by 6 bases and 5 bases, with 14 bases remaining between them. Germline V lookup: CDR1 LNHDA, CDR2 SQIVND (reference sequence). This CDR3 is 13 amino acids long. The CDR3 DNA reads as TGTGCCAGTAGGCCTACAGGGTCCCACGAGCAGTACTTC. Its protein product is CASRPTGSHEQYF.

This clonotype was recorded many times. The chain carries TRBV28 and TRBJ1-1; D possibly corresponds to TRBD1 (5 bases). The CDR3 sequence is 13 residues long. V shed 6 bases and J shed 4 bases, with 12 bases lying between them. CDR1 is MDHEN and CDR2 is SYDVKM in the germline V gene. In nucleotides, the CDR3 is TGTGCCAGCAGGCCGGGGGTCGGCACTGAAGCTTTCTTT. This gives the protein CASRPGVGTEAFF.

This clonotype occurred many times. The V and J genes are TRBV3-1 and TRBJ1-5; 12 positions agree with TRBD1. Germline CDR1 reads LGHDT; CDR2 reads YNNKEL (reference sequence). J was trimmed by 1 base and V by 3 bases; bases with no gene match: 4. The CDR3 spans 17 residues. As DNA, the CDR3 is TGTGCCAGCAGCCAGGGGACAGGGGGCGGGAGCAATCAGCCCCAGCATTTT. Translating gives CASSQGTGGGSNQPQHF.

In this sample, this clonotype turned up a few times. The chain has TRBV20-1 and TRBJ1-6; TRBD1 matches 9 bases. The V gene's germline CDR1 is DFQATT and CDR2 SNEGSKA (reference sequence). Losses at the gene ends were 5 bases for V and 10 bases for J; bases not matched to a gene: 6. CDR3 size: 13 residues. The CDR3: CSALQGAGSPLHF. CDR3 bases: TGCAGTGCTTTACAGGGGGCGGGATCACCCCTCCACTTT.